This TCR beta chain was identified in a study of tumor and adjacent non-tumor tissue in lung cancer. Study summary: Each sample yielded 3.5 million to 5 million productive TCRbeta reads on average.

RNA was extracted from bulk tissue without any cell sorting. Donors were chemotherapy-naive, newly diagnosed lung cancer surgical patients in China, August–late 2014. This clonotype was picked up many times. Three rounds of nested PCR, following a modified ARM-PCR protocol, produced the TCRbeta library. TCRdb re-called the multiplex PCR reads with MiXCR, one entry per CDR3 protein. Of 60,000 to 85,000 distinct CDR3 sequences listed, roughly 73% are singletons. The ends were cut back, 0 bases at V and 5 bases at J, with 20 bases in the middle. Germline loops: CDR1 SQVTM, CDR2 ANQGSEA. The CDR3 is 17 amino acids.

Sequenced input: lung tumor tissue. This TCR was recovered from a woman in her forties or fifties with non-small cell lung cancer. The chain carries TRBV29-1 and TRBJ2-1; weak D call: TRBD2 (6 bases). Here the CDR3 reads CSVEDLEGWSSNNEQFF. The CDR3 region has the DNA TGCAGCGTTGAAGATCTGGAGGGTTGGAGCTCTAACAATGAGCAGTTCTTC.